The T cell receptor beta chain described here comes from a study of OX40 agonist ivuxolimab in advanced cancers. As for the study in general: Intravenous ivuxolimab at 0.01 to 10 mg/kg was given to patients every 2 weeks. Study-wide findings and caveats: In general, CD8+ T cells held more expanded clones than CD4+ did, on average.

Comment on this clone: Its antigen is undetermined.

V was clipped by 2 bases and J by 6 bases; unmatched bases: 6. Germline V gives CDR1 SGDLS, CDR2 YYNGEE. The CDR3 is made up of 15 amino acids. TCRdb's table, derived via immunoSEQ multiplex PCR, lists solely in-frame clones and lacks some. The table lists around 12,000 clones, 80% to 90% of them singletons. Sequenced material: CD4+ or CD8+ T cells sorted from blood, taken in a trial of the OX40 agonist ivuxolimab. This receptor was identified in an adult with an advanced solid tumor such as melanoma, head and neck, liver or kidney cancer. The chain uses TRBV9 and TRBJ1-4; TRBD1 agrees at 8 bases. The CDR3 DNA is TGTGCCAGCAGCGTCAGGGGGCTTGGGGATGAAAAACTGTTTTTT. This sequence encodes CASSVRGLGDEKLFF.